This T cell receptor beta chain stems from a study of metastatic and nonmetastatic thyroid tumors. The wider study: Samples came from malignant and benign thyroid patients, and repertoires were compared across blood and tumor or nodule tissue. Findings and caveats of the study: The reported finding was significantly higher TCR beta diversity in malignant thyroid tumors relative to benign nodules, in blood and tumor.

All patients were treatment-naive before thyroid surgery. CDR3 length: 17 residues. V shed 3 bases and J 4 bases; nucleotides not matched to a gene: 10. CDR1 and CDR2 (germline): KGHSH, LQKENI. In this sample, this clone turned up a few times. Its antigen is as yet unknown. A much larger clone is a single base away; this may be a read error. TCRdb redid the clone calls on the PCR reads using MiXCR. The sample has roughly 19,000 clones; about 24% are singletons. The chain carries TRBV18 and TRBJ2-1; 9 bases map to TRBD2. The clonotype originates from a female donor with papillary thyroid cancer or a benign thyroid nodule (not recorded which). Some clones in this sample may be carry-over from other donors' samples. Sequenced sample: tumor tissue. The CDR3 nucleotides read TGTGCCAGCTCACCCTTGCTACTAGCGGGTCTATACAATGAGCAGTTCTTC. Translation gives CASSPLLLAGLYNEQFF.